The source of this T cell receptor beta chain is a study of cytomegalovirus exposure and HLA in healthy donors. Per germline, CDR1 MNHEY and CDR2 SMNVEV (reference sequence). The CDR3 runs 15 residues. V was shortened by 1 base and J by 4 bases, with 10 bases between the two germline ends. Here immunoSEQ multiplex PCR was the method, and the copy in TCRdb shows in-frame clones only, minus some. The top ten clones hold around 1.2% of a sample with 200,000 to 300,000 clones, more than 75% of them seen once. With respect to this clone: The antigen is unknown.

The study's findings and limits: Overall, roughly 150 TCR beta chains were annotated as cytomegalovirus-associated. CMV antigen specificity was confirmed in vitro for a few CMV-associated chains. Some public TCRs appeared in many individuals, while most sequences were rare.

This chain uses TRBV27 with TRBJ2-2, with D possibly TRBD2 on 5 matching bases. This TCR was sampled from a woman aged 25 to 45 in good health and CMV-seropositive. Sequences were obtained from PBMCs. CDR3 amino acids: CASSLFPSRTGELFF. CDR3 DNA sequence: TGTGCCAGCAGTTTATTCCCTAGCCGCACCGGGGAGCTGTTTTTT.